The next 4 T cell receptor beta chains were all read from a single sample in a study of shared clonotypes between healthy human individuals (TCRdb year 2020). For the CD8 naive samples, CD45RO-negative cells were positively selected for CCR7, yielding a CD45RA+CCR7+ population from which TemRA cells were excluded. Libraries came from the immunoSEQ multiplex PCR assay. The table was pulled from immuneACCESS by TCRdb, which kept in-frame rearrangements only. Such tables lose some clones; where checked, under half of the loss comes from unresolved V genes, and the rest has no known cause. This sample comprises millions of clones, about 92% of them detected only once. The ten largest clones take up around 1.7% of the sample. The material sequenced was naive CD8+ T cells from PBMCs. In light of the paper, this sample's cell subset or site label describes: CD45RA+CCR7+. These TCRs come from a young man in good health. Some clones in this sample may be carry-over from other donors' samples.

This chain joins TRBV4-2 and TRBJ2-7; TRBD2 aligns across 8 bases. Germline V lookup: CDR1 LGHNA, CDR2 YNFKEQ. This CDR3 has 14 residues. With 5 bases clipped from V and 2 bases from J, the junction kept 5 bases outside the gene matches. The DNA for the CDR3 is TGTGCCAGCAGCGTCACGGGGGGGACCTACGAGCAGTACTTC. It is translated as CASSVTGGTYEQYF.

The V and J genes are TRBV5-1 and TRBJ2-1; D gene ambiguous. The CDR3 is made up of 15 amino acids. V gave up 0 bases and J gave up 2 bases, with 9 bases separating them. The germline V gene has CDR1 SGHRS and CDR2 YFSETQ. The CDR3 here is CASSLGPTAYNEQFF. The CDR3 DNA reads TGCGCCAGCAGCTTGGGCCCTACAGCCTACAATGAGCAGTTCTTC.

This rearrangement joins TRBV27 to TRBJ2-7; TRBD1 aligns across 7 bases. Germline values: CDR1 MNHEY, CDR2 SMNVEV (reference sequence). The trim removed 0 bases at V and 1 base at J, leaving 9 bases unmatched. The CDR3 loop spans 17 amino acids. In DNA, the CDR3 is TGTGCCAGCAGTTTATCGCTGACAGGGTTTGGATCCTACGAGCAGTACTTC. As protein: CASSLSLTGFGSYEQYF.

The chain couples TRBV23-1 to TRBJ1-5, with D hard to call. TRBV23-1 has ORF status, its function being uncertain. V lost 7 bases to trimming and J lost 0 bases, with 13 bases between them. The length of the CDR3 is 15 residues. CDR3: CASIADVDSNQPQHF. CDR3 nucleotide sequence: TGCGCCAGCATAGCGGACGTAGATAGCAATCAGCCCCAGCATTTT.